This is a list of T cell receptor beta chains from one sample in a study of shared clonotypes between healthy human individuals. Clones were read by immunoSEQ multiplex PCR, and TCRdb kept only the in-frame ones, dropping some. Of roughly 2,000,000 clones in the sample, 90% to 95% are singletons; the top ten hold 1.5% to 2%. Sequenced material: naive CD8+ T cells from PBMCs. The source is a man aged 18 to 35 in good health. Some clones in this sample may be carry-over from other donors' samples. Each CDR3 is given with its conserved first and last residue. Fields, in order: J gene, D gene, clone size, V gene, CDR3 DNA, CDR3 protein. A D gene is named only where the DNA matches it firmly. Not all rows give a size; the values are once, few, many and, for expanded clones, a class.

>TRBJ2-1|-|-|TRBV11-2
TGTGCCAGCAGCTTACTGGGGACAGAGCAGTTCTTC
CASSLLGTEQFF
>TRBJ2-7|TRBD2|-|TRBV5-6
TGTGCCAGCAGCTTGGTACGGGAGGGCCCCTACGAGCAGTACTTC
CASSLVREGPYEQYF
>TRBJ1-3|-|-|TRBV9
TGTGCCAGCAGCGCCGGACGGACGATCTCTGGAAACACCATATATTTT
CASSAGRTISGNTIYF
>TRBJ2-1|TRBD2|-|TRBV10-3
TGTGCCATCAGTGAAATAGCGGGAGGGCCGGGCAATGAGCAGTTCTTC
CAISEIAGGPGNEQFF
>TRBJ2-1|TRBD1|-|TRBV7-9
TGTGCCAGCAGCCCGGACAGGCTTGAGCAGTTCTTC
CASSPDRLEQFF
>TRBJ2-1|TRBD2|-|TRBV27
TGTGCCAGCAGTTCCGGGACTAGCGGGAGACGGTACAATGAGCAGTTCTTC
CASSSGTSGRRYNEQFF
>TRBJ2-2|TRBD2|-|TRBV27
TGTGCCAGCAGTCACCTAGCGGGAGGGAGCACCGGGGAGCTGTTTTTT
CASSHLAGGSTGELFF
>TRBJ1-5|-|-|TRBV11-2
TGTGCCAGCAGCACAGGTCCGGATAGCAATCAGCCCCAGCATTTT
CASSTGPDSNQPQHF
>TRBJ1-5|-|-|TRBV7-9
TGTGCCAGCAGCCAAGGGACATTTAGCAATCAGCCCCAGCATTTT
CASSQGTFSNQPQHF
>TRBJ2-1|TRBD2|-|TRBV29-1
TGCAGCGTGTCGGGCGGGAGCTCCTACAATGAGCAGTTCTTC
CSVSGGSSYNEQFF
>TRBJ2-1|-|-|TRBV9
TGTGCCAGCAGAGCGGAGAGTCAGGATGAGCAGTTCTTC
CASRAESQDEQFF
>TRBJ2-1|-|once|TRBV5-5
TGTGCCAGCAGCTCGGTCAGGGAGCAGTTCTTC
CASSSVREQFF
>TRBJ1-3|-|-|TRBV7-9
TGTGCCAGCCAGACGGCAGAATCTGGAAACACCATATATTTT
CASQTAESGNTIYF
>TRBJ1-1|-|once|TRBV6-5
TGTGCCAGCAGCTTTACAGGGAACACTGAAGCTTTCTTT
CASSFTGNTEAFF
>TRBJ2-7|-|-|TRBV29-1
TGCAGCGTTGATTCAGGGTCCTACGAGCAGTACTTC
CSVDSGSYEQYF
>TRBJ2-3|-|-|TRBV7-9
TGTGCCAGCAGCTTAGGCGGTGCTAGCACAGATACGCAGTATTTT
CASSLGGASTDTQYF
>TRBJ2-3|TRBD2|once|TRBV11-2
TGTGCCAGCAGCCGAGGCGGCCAGCGGGAGTTCTCAGATACGCAGTATTTT
CASSRGGQREFSDTQYF
>TRBJ2-3|TRBD2|-|TRBV4-1
TGCGCCAGCAGCCAAGATGTAGGACTAGATACAGATACGCAGTATTTT
CASSQDVGLDTDTQYF
>TRBJ1-1|-|few|TRBV7-9
TGTGCCAGCAGCTCCGCACTAGCTGAAGCTTTCTTT
CASSSALAEAFF
>TRBJ1-4|TRBD1|-|TRBV27
TGTGCCAGCAGGATCGGGACAGGACGAAATGAAAAACTGTTTTTT
CASRIGTGRNEKLFF
>TRBJ2-2|-|-|TRBV27
TGTGCCAGCAGTTTTTTTGGGACCGGGGAGCTGTTTTTT
CASSFFGTGELFF
>TRBJ1-5|-|-|TRBV6-1
TGTGCCAGCAGTGACAGGGGCGGGCCCCAGCATTTT
CASSDRGGPQHF
>TRBJ1-5|-|-|TRBV28
TGTGCCAGCAGTTTTGTGGGGTACGATCAGCCCCAGCATTTT
CASSFVGYDQPQHF
>TRBJ2-1|-|-|TRBV6-5
TGTGCCAGCAGTTACTCGAGGAACGGTTACAATGAGCAGTTCTTC
CASSYSRNGYNEQFF
>TRBJ2-7|TRBD1|-|TRBV28
TGTGCCAGCAGTTTAGAGACAGGGATCTACGAGCAGTACTTC
CASSLETGIYEQYF
>TRBJ1-2|-|-|TRBV18
TGTGCCAGCTCACCGACCAGGACAGCTAACTATGGCTACACCTTC
CASSPTRTANYGYTF
>TRBJ2-7|TRBD2|-|TRBV5-1
TGCGCCAGCAGCTCCGATCCTAGCGGGGTCCCCTACGAGCAGTACTTC
CASSSDPSGVPYEQYF
>TRBJ2-7|-|-|TRBV6-5
TGTGCCAGCAGTTATGTCTTGGGGGGCTCCTACGAGCAGTACTTC
CASSYVLGGSYEQYF
>TRBJ2-1|-|-|TRBV7-8
TGTGCCAGCAGCCCCCGAGGGACCCGCGCCGATGAGCAGTTCTTC
CASSPRGTRADEQFF
>TRBJ2-7|TRBD2|-|TRBV27
TGTGCCAGCAGTCCCCAGGGGCGGGAGGGCTACGAGCAGTACTTC
CASSPQGREGYEQYF
>TRBJ1-1|-|-|TRBV6-5
TGTGCCAGCAGTTACTCAGAGACCACTGAAGCTTTCTTT
CASSYSETTEAFF
>TRBJ2-1|-|-|TRBV13
TGTGCCAGCAGCCACCCGGGCAATGAGCAGTTCTTC
CASSHPGNEQFF
>TRBJ1-4|-|-|TRBV28
TGTGCCAGCAGTTTATCCCCGGGGTTGGGAAATGAAAAACTGTTTTTT
CASSLSPGLGNEKLFF
>TRBJ2-5|-|-|TRBV11-2
TGTGCCAGCAGCGGACCACAGGGGGGGGAGACCCAGTACTTC
CASSGPQGGETQYF
>TRBJ2-5|-|-|TRBV7-9
TGTGCCAGCAGCGGACTTGACAGGACCTTCGGGACCCAGTACTTC
CASSGLDRTFGTQYF
>TRBJ1-1|-|few|TRBV5-6
TGTGCCAGCAGCTTGGCCATGGCGGTTGAAGCTTTCTTT
CASSLAMAVEAFF
>TRBJ2-1|-|-|TRBV7-2
TGTGCCAGCAGCTTAGACGAATTAGCGGCCTACAATGAGCAGTTCTTC
CASSLDELAAYNEQFF